The TCR beta chain described here comes from a study of regulatory T cells in long-lasting Graves disease. This clonotype was detected many times. Time point here: newly diagnosed GD, antithyroid drugs for less than 3 months. With RNA extracted from PBMCs as input, the TCR library was made. The CDR3 contains 17 residues. Germline V gene lookup returns CDR1 SGDLS and CDR2 YYNGEE. Trimming at V came to 0 bases and at J to 2 bases, leaving 3 bases not matched to a gene. Through Arm-PCR of CDR3 regions and iRepertoire HTBI primers, TCR beta libraries were built. TCRdb reprocessed the multiplex PCR reads via MiXCR and lists one record per CDR3 protein. The sample has a few hundred thousand distinct CDR3 sequences, about an eighth seen once; the top ten hold approximately 20%. These records were also assigned to another study, of T cells in Graves' hyperthyroidism and ophthalmopathy. That paper states: HTBI primers drove first-round RT-PCR of the TCR CDR3.

This specimen was peripheral blood mononuclear cells (PBMCs), taken at new diagnosis, from a patient treated with antithyroid drugs. This receptor was obtained from a woman between 18 and 29 years old with Graves disease. J is TRBJ2-3 and V is TRBV9, with 13 bases aligning to TRBD2. The chain's CDR3 is CASSVGGTSGDTDTQYF. DNA for the CDR3: TGTGCCAGCAGCGTAGGAGGGACTAGCGGGGACACAGATACGCAGTATTTT.